The 11 T cell receptor beta chains presented below share a single source sample, sequenced in a study of cytomegalovirus exposure and HLA in healthy donors. PCR used 60 Vbeta primers and 13 Jbeta primers. Clones were sequenced by immunoSEQ multiplex PCR, and TCRdb holds only the in-frame ones, with some missing. The sample includes under 150,000 clones, 70% to 85% seen only once; the top ten take less than 3%. Sample: PBMCs. The receptors here all came from a male donor in good health and CMV-seronegative.

This rearrangement joins TRBV7-9 to TRBJ1-2; weak D call: TRBD1 (6 bases). The CDR3 is 13 amino acids. Trimming stripped 4 bases from V and 3 bases from J, with 9 bases between. The V gene's germline CDR1 is SEHNR and CDR2 FQNEAQ (reference sequence). The CDR3 DNA reads TGTGCCAGCAGCTACGGACAGTACTATGGCTACACCTTC. Its protein product is CASSYGQYYGYTF.

The CDR3 region is CASSFLVAGATDTQYF. Written as DNA, the CDR3 is TGTGCCAGCAGCTTTTTAGTAGCGGGAGCGACAGATACGCAGTATTTT. V gene TRBV7-2 combines with J gene TRBJ2-3, with 9 bases that match TRBD2. CDR1 is SGHTA and CDR2 is FQGNSA in the germline V gene. The junction had 7 bases not matched to a gene; V was cut back by 3 bases and J by 3 bases. The CDR3 is 16 residues long.

This chain uses TRBV6-6 with TRBJ2-1, with D possibly matching TRBD1 (5 bases). CDR1 and CDR2 from the germline V gene are MNHNY and SVGAGI (reference sequence). The V and J ends lost 9 bases and 4 bases respectively, with 13 bases between them. The CDR3 consists of 13 residues. CDR3 region: CASTLGAYNEQFF. The CDR3 region has the DNA TGTGCCAGTACCCTAGGGGCGTACAATGAGCAGTTCTTC.

This chain joins TRBV4-1 and TRBJ1-5; D is perhaps TRBD1 (6 bases). The V gene's germline CDR1 is MGHRA and CDR2 YSYEKL. The CDR3 is 14 residues long. Trimming took 8 bases from V and 1 from J, leaving 12 bases between them. CDR3 sequence: CASSPDRSNQPQHF. CDR3 sequence (DNA): TGCGCCAGCTCACCCGACAGGAGCAATCAGCCCCAGCATTTT.

This sequence joins TRBV6-1 and TRBJ2-5, with 8 bases fitting TRBD2. The ends lost 1 base at V and 4 bases at J; junction bases unmatched: 11. In germline, CDR1 is MNHNS, CDR2 SASEGT. This CDR3 region has 17 residues. The CDR3, as DNA: TGTGCCAGCAGTGAAGGGCGTCGAGCGGGAGTAGGAGAGACCCAGTACTTC. Translating gives CASSEGRRAGVGETQYF.

The chain is built from TRBV10-3 and TRBJ1-2, with TRBD1 identical over 7 bases. The V gene's germline CDR1 is ENHRY and CDR2 SYGVKD. CDR3 length: 13 amino acids. V lost 4 bases and J lost 5; bases outside the gene matches: 4. CDR3 loop: CAISASGQYGYTF. The CDR3 DNA reads TGTGCCATCAGTGCCTCGGGACAGTATGGCTACACCTTC.

This clone was detected a few times. The chain has TRBV27 and TRBJ2-7; TRBD2 might be the D (5 bases). CDR1 is MNHEY and CDR2 is SMNVEV in the germline V gene (reference sequence). Between the trimmed V and J ends, which lost 0 bases and 3 bases, there was a span of 15 bases. The CDR3 consists of 16 residues. CDR3 residues: CASSLSFGNEVYEQYF. The CDR3 region has the DNA TGTGCCAGCAGTTTATCGTTCGGGAACGAGGTCTACGAGCAGTACTTC.

The sample holds a few counts of this clone. V is TRBV27 and J is TRBJ2-1; 7 bases map to TRBD2. This CDR3 has 13 amino acids. The germline V gene encodes CDR1 MNHEY and CDR2 SMNVEV (reference sequence). Trimming took 8 bases from V and 3 from J; bases not matched to a gene: 4. Here the CDR3 DNA reads TGTGCCAGCTCGCGGGACTACTACAATGAGCAGTTCTTC. Its protein product is CASSRDYYNEQFF.

This chain uses TRBV2 with TRBJ2-7; D is perhaps TRBD1 (6 bases). Germline CDR1 is SNHLY and CDR2 is FYNNEI. Trimming took 9 bases from V and 3 from J, leaving 15 bases between them. The CDR3 is made up of 13 amino acids. CDR3 region: CASNPGTNYEQYF. DNA for the CDR3: TGTGCCAGTAACCCCGGGACAAACTACGAGCAGTACTTC.

This chain joins TRBV29-1 and TRBJ2-7, with 8 bases lining up with TRBD1. Germline values: CDR1 SQVTM, CDR2 ANQGSEA. The CDR3 has 13 amino acids. Germline trimming cut 5 bases from V and 1 base from J; bases unmatched to any gene: 4. DNA for the CDR3: TGCAGCGTTCGGGACAGGACATCCTACGAGCAGTACTTC. Amino acid sequence: CSVRDRTSYEQYF.

This clone was detected only once. The CDR3 sequence is CAWRSSGSTDTQYF. CDR3 DNA sequence: TGTGCCTGGAGGTCTAGCGGGAGCACAGATACGCAGTATTTT. The chain combines TRBV30 with TRBJ2-3; TRBD2 aligns across 8 bases. CDR1 and CDR2 from the germline V gene are GTSNPN and SVGIG (reference sequence). The CDR3 totals 14 residues. Trimming cost V 3 bases and J 0 bases; bases outside gene matches: 2.